This T cell receptor (beta chain) was obtained from a study of T cell repertoires in Merkel cell carcinoma (dated by TCRdb to the late 2010s). A note on the overall study: Patients who had received intralesional immunotherapy or systemic immune checkpoint blockade prior to the biopsy were excluded. Tetramer sorting, cloning and paired TCR sequencing of expanded tumor-infiltrating lymphocytes were first used to define MCPyV-specific clonotypes. To be included, a subject needed both a diagnosis of MCPyV-positive Merkel cell carcinoma and tumor-infiltrating lymphocytes that had been successfully expanded in vitro.

Each study subject had MCPyV-positive Merkel cell carcinoma confirmed by biopsy and had serum antibodies to T-antigen that tested positive. Genomic DNA was extracted from a handful of adjacent 10-micron frozen tumor sections without cell sorting or culture. Optimal cutting temperature compound was used to freeze tumor biopsy tissue measuring roughly 5 x 5 x 5 mm. In the frozen biopsy, scout sections stained with hematoxylin and eosin confirmed plenty of Merkel cell carcinoma along with infiltrating cells. This clone has just one count. It has no known antigen specificity. Base-call qualities are not available, and no considerably larger clone is one nucleotide away. What the authors observed across the whole study: The study did not examine normal tissue biopsies.

TRB CDR3 sequencing and data processing of tumor genomic DNA were performed with the immunoSEQ assay. TCRdb limited this immuneACCESS table to in-frame rearrangements with V and J called. A share of clones is missing; checked studies link under half to unresolved V genes, and the rest is unexplained. In this sample the table shows about 14,000 clones, roughly 72% of which occur a single time. The ten largest clones represent roughly 18% of the sample. This clonotype was obtained from an adult with Merkel cell carcinoma. Sequences were obtained from tumor tissue.

In nucleotide form, the sequence is TGTGCCAGCAGCTTGGAACGCGGCCTTGAGGCTTTCTTT. Its protein reads: CASSLERGLEAFF. Recombination linked TRBV5-5 to TRBJ1-1; no confident D gene assignment can be made. The germline ends are 14 bases apart after V is trimmed by 0 bases and J by 11 bases. The germline V gene encodes CDR1 SGHKS and CDR2 YYEKEE (reference sequence). From cysteine to phenylalanine, the CDR3 is 13 amino acids long. Just CDR3 DNA is preserved here, 39 bases in frame from base 1.